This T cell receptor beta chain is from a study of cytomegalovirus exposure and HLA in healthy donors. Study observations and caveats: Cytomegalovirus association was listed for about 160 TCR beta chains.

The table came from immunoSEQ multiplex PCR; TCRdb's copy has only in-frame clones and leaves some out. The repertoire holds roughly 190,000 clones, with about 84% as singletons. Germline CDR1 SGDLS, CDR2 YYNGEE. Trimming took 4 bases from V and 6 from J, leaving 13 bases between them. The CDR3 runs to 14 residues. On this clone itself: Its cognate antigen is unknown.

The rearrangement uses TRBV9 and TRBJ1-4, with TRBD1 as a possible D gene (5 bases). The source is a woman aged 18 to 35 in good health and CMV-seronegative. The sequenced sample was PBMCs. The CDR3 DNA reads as TGTGCCAGCAGCTCACGGTGGGGGGATGAAAAACTGTTTTTT. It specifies CASSSRWGDEKLFF.